This entry lists 9 T cell receptor beta chains sequenced from one sample in a study of blood T cell repertoires in COVID-19. Sequenced by immunoSEQ multiplex PCR; TCRdb stores in-frame clones only, minus some. Of 130,000 or so clones listed, roughly 84% were seen once; the top ten hold approximately 3.6%. The specimen sequenced was PBMCs or T cells enriched from blood (not recorded which). The receptors here all came from a woman in her 30s who had recovered from COVID-19.

This clone came up once. The chain employs TRBV6-2 or TRBV6-3 and TRBJ1-5, with D possibly matching TRBD1 (5 bases). The CDR3 runs to 14 residues. Germline lookup yields CDR1 MNHEY and CDR2 SVGEGT. The germline V and J ends were trimmed by 6 bases and 2 bases, with 11 bases remaining between them. The CDR3 is CASSPDSRNQPQHF. As DNA, the CDR3 is TGTGCCAGCAGCCCCGACAGCCGCAATCAGCCCCAGCATTTT.

The chain carries TRBV4-3 and TRBJ1-2; D might be TRBD1 (6 bases). Germline V gives CDR1 LGHNA, CDR2 YSLEER. V lost 2 bases and J lost 4, with 14 bases in between. The CDR3 runs 15 residues. This CDR3 is CASSQNRVRVYGYTF. CDR3 DNA sequence: TGCGCCAGCAGCCAAAACAGGGTGAGAGTCTATGGCTACACCTTC.

The chain has TRBV29-1 and TRBJ1-2; the D gene is possibly TRBD1 (6 bases). The V end lost 0 bases, the J end lost 6 bases, and 8 bases lay between the germline ends. The CDR3 runs to 12 residues. Germline V gene lookup returns CDR1 SQVTM and CDR2 ANQGSEA. DNA for the CDR3: TGCAGCGTTGAAGACAGGGGCGATGGCTACACCTTC. It specifies CSVEDRGDGYTF.

This chain uses TRBV30 with TRBJ1-3, with D perhaps TRBD1 (6 bases). Germline values: CDR1 GTSNPN, CDR2 SVGIG (reference sequence). V lost 5 bases, J lost 0 bases, and 8 bases lay in between. This CDR3 contains 13 residues. The CDR3 sequence is CAWGDISGNTIYF. The CDR3 DNA reads as TGTGCCTGGGGGGACATCTCTGGAAACACCATATATTTT.

The rearrangement links TRBV20-1 to TRBJ1-5; D may be TRBD1 (5 bases). Germline-derived CDR1 and CDR2 are DFQATT and SNEGSKA (reference sequence). V lost 3 bases, J lost 7 bases, and 7 bases lay in between. This CDR3 has 11 residues. DNA for the CDR3: TGCAGTGCTAGCGGGGGGCAGCCCCAGCATTTT. It specifies CSASGGQPQHF.

This clone showed up just a few times. CDR3 region: CASGKGGGAGSWEQFF. The CDR3 bases are TGTGCCAGCGGGAAGGGGGGGGGCGCTGGATCATGGGAGCAGTTCTTC. The chain links TRBV28 to TRBJ2-1, with D possibly being TRBD2 (7 bases). Trimming pared 8 bases from V and 10 bases from J, leaving 27 bases between. Germline values: CDR1 MDHEN, CDR2 SYDVKM. The CDR3 runs to 16 residues.

The chain is built from TRBV7-2 and TRBJ2-7; perhaps TRBD2 as D (6 bases). Trimming left V 3 bases short and J 3 bases short, with 12 bases between. From germline, CDR1 is SGHTA and CDR2 FQGNSA. The CDR3 loop spans 14 amino acids. CDR3 protein: CASSFFQEGYEQYF. DNA of the CDR3: TGTGCCAGCAGCTTTTTCCAGGAGGGCTACGAGCAGTACTTC.

The V and J genes are TRBV27 and TRBJ1-1; 8 positions agree with TRBD1. The V gene end was trimmed by 3 bases and the J gene end by 10 bases; junction bases not matched to a gene: 4. The germline V gene encodes CDR1 MNHEY and CDR2 SMNVEV (reference sequence). The CDR3 has 12 amino acids. The CDR3 loop reads CASSFRTGRAFF. The CDR3 coding sequence is TGTGCCAGCAGTTTCCGGACAGGGAGAGCTTTCTTT.

This chain uses TRBV24-1 with TRBJ2-5; D perhaps matches TRBD1 (5 bases). The length of the CDR3 is 14 residues. V gave up 4 bases and J gave up 4 bases, with 12 bases separating them. Germline CDR1 is KGHDR and CDR2 is SFDVKD. The DNA of the CDR3 is TGTGCCACCAGTGAGGGGCAGGCAGGAGAGACCCAGTACTTC. Translating it yields CATSEGQAGETQYF.